Listed below are T cell receptor beta chains from one sample, sequenced in a study of PD-1 blockade in classical Hodgkin lymphoma. The data were produced by immunoSEQ multiplex PCR, yet TCRdb's version contains in-frame clones alone and is incomplete. The sample lists some 48,000 clones, 60% to 80% occurring once. Source: peripheral blood mononuclear cells (PBMCs), taken before the fourth cycle of nivolumab. The receptors shown here come from a human donor with classical Hodgkin lymphoma. CDR3s include the opening cysteine and the closing phenylalanine or tryptophan. The D gene is left open where the match is weak.

TRBJ1-5 - TRBV4-1 CASSQVGGNQPQHF
TRBJ1-1 - TRBV11-3 CASSLEGTGNTEAFF
TRBJ1-2 TRBD1 TRBV4-2 CASSQEGGQGYIINGYTF
TRBJ2-7 - TRBV30 CAWSVGPYEQYF
TRBJ1-2 - TRBV23-1 CASSQSEQGDYGYTF
TRBJ1-2 - TRBV27 CASSLSGRSYGYTF
TRBJ1-1 - TRBV30 CAWSVSRLGEAFF
TRBJ1-2 TRBD1 TRBV25-1 CASSPPGTVYGYTF
TRBJ2-7 TRBD2 TRBV9 CASSPRTSGRLEQYF
TRBJ2-7 - TRBV5-1 CASSFAGEQYF
TRBJ1-1 TRBD1 TRBV6-1 CASIFDRVSTEAFF
TRBJ2-2 - TRBV6-6 CASSYSLAQTGELFF
TRBJ2-7 TRBD1 TRBV27 CASWDRGYEQYF
TRBJ1-5 - TRBV7-3 CASSLDGGQPQHF
TRBJ2-1 - TRBV20-1 CSARDPSGALF
TRBJ2-2 - TRBV2 CASRQLQNTGELFF
TRBJ1-2 TRBD1 TRBV19 CASSSPGTGGVYGYTF
TRBJ2-1 TRBD2 TRBV11-3 CASSLGLAGGPLGEQFF
TRBJ2-3 TRBD2 TRBV19 CASARIAGGYTDTQYF
TRBJ2-1 - TRBV28 CASSFSYAKMLGRGEQFF
TRBJ2-5 TRBD1 TRBV9 CASSVRDRTSLGETQYF
TRBJ2-3 - TRBV20-1 CSARPLNTQYF
TRBJ2-7 TRBD2 TRBV19 CASSIAGGFSYEQYF
TRBJ2-2 TRBD1 TRBV14 CASSQYRGPTGELFF
TRBJ1-2 TRBD1 TRBV13 CASSYDRGHGYTF
TRBJ1-2 - TRBV7-2 CASSTDGTSYGYTF
TRBJ2-3 TRBD2 TRBV7-2 CASSLERGRTDTQYF
TRBJ2-3 - TRBV14 CASSPLGVGTDTQYF
TRBJ2-1 TRBD2 TRBV27 CASTGTNNDEQFF
TRBJ2-7 TRBD1 TRBV27 CASSLTGTGFNEQYF
TRBJ2-7 - TRBV15 CATSREGSYSYEQYF
TRBJ1-4 - TRBV11-3 CASSFRGTEKLFF
TRBJ2-7 - TRBV5-5 CASRPHSAGEQYF
TRBJ2-4 - TRBV10-3 CAISDGNTLAKNIQYF
TRBJ1-2 - TRBV27 CASSPYPRGSYTF
TRBJ2-7 - TRBV7-2 CASSLYYEQYF
TRBJ2-2 TRBD2 TRBV19 CASSMGGYTGELFF
TRBJ1-5 - TRBV6-5 CASSYPSRGNQPQHF
TRBJ2-5 TRBD2 TRBV7-2 CASTLGLAGRETQYF
TRBJ2-7 - TRBV9 CASSSSASIAYEQYF
TRBJ2-1 TRBD2 TRBV5-4 CASFETSGSVNEQFF
TRBJ2-7 TRBD2 TRBV7-6 CASSLGGGVYEQYF
TRBJ1-1 - TRBV27 CASRTTLLRTEAFF
TRBJ1-3 - TRBV30 CAWRLGNTIYF
TRBJ1-6 - TRBV19 CASSQMTKSSYNSPLHF
TRBJ1-5 - TRBV28 CASSFPSQPQHF